Below, one T cell receptor beta chain is given with its context. As yet, its antigen is unknown. This specimen comes from a study of T cell responses to AZD1222 COVID-19 vaccine. Profiling relied on immunoSEQ multiplex PCR, and the TCRdb table lists in-frame clones only, not all of them. The sample carries more than 110,000 clones, 80% to 95% recorded once. Study-level results: CD4 TCRs linked to vaccination spanned spike, dominating at 160-218 and 743-854. Only six individuals given AZD1222 were seropositive at baseline.

The sequences come from peripheral blood, collected on day 0 of AZD1222 vaccination. The TCR was taken from an adult in good health.

CDR3 nucleotide sequence: TGTGCCAGCAGAGAGGGGGGGCTACGGGCTTTCTTT. Translation gives CASREGGLRAFF. This chain links TRBV28 with TRBJ1-1; the D gene is possibly TRBD1 (6 bases). From germline, CDR1 is MDHEN and CDR2 SYDVKM. The CDR3 consists of 12 residues. With 6 bases removed from V and 11 bases from J, the gap between germline ends came to 16 bases. The entire variable domain, with the rest obtained from reference TRBV28 and TRBJ1-1, is as follows: DVKVTQSSRYLVKRTGEKVFLECVQDMDHENMFWYRQDPGLGLRLIYFSYDVKMKEKGDIPEGYSVSREKKERFSLILESASTNQTSMYLCASREGGLRAFFGQGTRLTVV.